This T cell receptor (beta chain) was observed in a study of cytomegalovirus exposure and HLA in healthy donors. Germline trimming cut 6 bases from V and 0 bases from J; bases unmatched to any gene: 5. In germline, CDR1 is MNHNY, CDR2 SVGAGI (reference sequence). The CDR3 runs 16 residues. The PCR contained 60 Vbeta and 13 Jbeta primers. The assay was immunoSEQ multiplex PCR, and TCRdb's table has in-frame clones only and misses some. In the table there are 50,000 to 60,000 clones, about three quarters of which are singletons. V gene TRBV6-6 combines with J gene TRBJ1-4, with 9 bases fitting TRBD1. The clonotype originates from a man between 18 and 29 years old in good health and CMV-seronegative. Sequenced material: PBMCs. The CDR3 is CASSLRQGATNEKLFF. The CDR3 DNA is TGTGCCAGCAGCCTGCGACAGGGGGCAACTAATGAAAAACTGTTTTTT.